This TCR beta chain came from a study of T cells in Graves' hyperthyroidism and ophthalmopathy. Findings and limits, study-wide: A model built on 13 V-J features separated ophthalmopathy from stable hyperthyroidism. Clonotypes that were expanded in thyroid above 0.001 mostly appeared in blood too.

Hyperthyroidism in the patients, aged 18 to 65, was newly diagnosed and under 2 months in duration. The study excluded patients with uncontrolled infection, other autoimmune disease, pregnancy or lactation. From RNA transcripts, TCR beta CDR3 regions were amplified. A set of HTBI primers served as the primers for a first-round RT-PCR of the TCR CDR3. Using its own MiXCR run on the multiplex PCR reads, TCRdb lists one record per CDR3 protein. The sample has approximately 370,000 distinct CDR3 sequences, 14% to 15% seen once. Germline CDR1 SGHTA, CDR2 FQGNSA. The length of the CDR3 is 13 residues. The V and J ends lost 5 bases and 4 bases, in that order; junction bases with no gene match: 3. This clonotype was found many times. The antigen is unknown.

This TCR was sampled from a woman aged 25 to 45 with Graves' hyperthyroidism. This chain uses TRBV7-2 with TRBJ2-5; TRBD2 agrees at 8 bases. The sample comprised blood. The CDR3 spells CASSRGGRETQYF. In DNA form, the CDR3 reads TGTGCCAGCAGCCGCGGGGGGCGAGAGACCCAGTACTTC.